This entry describes one T cell receptor (beta chain). This entry is derived from a study of blood T cell repertoires in COVID-19. Clones were sequenced by immunoSEQ multiplex PCR, and TCRdb holds only the in-frame ones, with some missing. The sample holds a few hundred thousand clones, 70% to 90% seen once. Clinical history reported by participants formed the basis on which cohorts were assigned. The CDR3 is 12 amino acids. Trimming left V 3 bases short and J 7 bases short, with 10 bases between. Germline V CDR1 and CDR2: MNHNS, SASEGT. The rearrangement links TRBV6-1 to TRBJ2-7; D possibly corresponds to TRBD1 (6 bases). This sequence was found in a man aged 40-55 years in a cohort exposed to, infected with or recovered from COVID-19 (not recorded which). The material sequenced was PBMCs or T cells enriched from blood (not recorded which). Here the CDR3 reads CASSEGAWEQYF. CDR3 sequence (DNA): TGTGCCAGCAGTGAGGGGGCGTGGGAGCAGTACTTC.